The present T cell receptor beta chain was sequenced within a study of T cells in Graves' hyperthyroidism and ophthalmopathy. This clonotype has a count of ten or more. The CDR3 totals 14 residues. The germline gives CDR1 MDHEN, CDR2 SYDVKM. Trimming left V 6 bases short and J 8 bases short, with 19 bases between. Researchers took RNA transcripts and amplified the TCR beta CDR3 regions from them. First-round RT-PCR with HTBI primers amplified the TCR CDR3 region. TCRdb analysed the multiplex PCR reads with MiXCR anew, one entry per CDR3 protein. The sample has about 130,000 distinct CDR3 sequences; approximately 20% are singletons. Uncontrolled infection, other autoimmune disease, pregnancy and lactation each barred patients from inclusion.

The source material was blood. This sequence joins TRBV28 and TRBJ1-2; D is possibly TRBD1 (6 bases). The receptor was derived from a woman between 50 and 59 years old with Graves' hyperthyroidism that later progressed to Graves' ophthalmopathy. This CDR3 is CASRPGHLKEGYTF. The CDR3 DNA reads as TGTGCCAGCAGGCCGGGACACCTAAAAGAGGGCTACACCTTC.